This T cell receptor beta chain was retrieved from a study of OX40 agonist ivuxolimab in advanced cancers. Study context: Patients were around 83% male with ages about 23 to 79, mean about 54. Findings and limits, study-wide: Certain nonresponders additionally had low normalized T-cell clonal expansion.

The V end lost 6 bases, the J end lost 8 bases, and 10 bases lay between the germline ends. The CDR3 is 12 residues long. Germline-derived CDR1 and CDR2 are MNHNY and SVGAGI (reference sequence). On this clone: The target antigen is unknown.

Blood sampling was done at baseline, cycle 4 day 1, and cycle 7 day 1. Only in-frame clones appear in the TCRdb table, and some are missing; sequencing was by immunoSEQ multiplex PCR. Of roughly 80,000 clones in the sample, approximately 91% were seen once. The TCR originated in an adult with an advanced solid tumor such as melanoma, head and neck, liver or kidney cancer. This sample comprised CD4+ or CD8+ T cells sorted from blood, obtained in a trial of the OX40 agonist ivuxolimab. The rearrangement links TRBV6-6 to TRBJ1-4, with D possibly matching TRBD1 (6 bases). The chain's CDR3 is CASSTGWEKLFF. The CDR3 DNA sequence: TGTGCCAGCAGCACAGGGTGGGAAAAACTGTTTTTT.